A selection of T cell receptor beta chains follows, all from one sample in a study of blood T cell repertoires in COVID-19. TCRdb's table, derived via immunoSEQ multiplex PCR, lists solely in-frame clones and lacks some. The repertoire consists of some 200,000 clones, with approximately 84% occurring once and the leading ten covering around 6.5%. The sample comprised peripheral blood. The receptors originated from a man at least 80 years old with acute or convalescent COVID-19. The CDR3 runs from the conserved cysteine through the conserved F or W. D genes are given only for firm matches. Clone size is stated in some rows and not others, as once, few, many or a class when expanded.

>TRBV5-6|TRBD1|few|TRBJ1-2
TGTGCCAGCAGCTTGTTCGGCGGGACAGGGCGTGGCTACACCTTC
CASSLFGGTGRGYTF
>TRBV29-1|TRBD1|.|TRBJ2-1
TGCAGCGTAGAGGACAGGGGACCCTACAATGAGCAGTTCTTC
CSVEDRGPYNEQFF
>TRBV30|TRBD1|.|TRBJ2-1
TGTGCCTGGAAGGGAGGACAGGGGCAAGGTGAGCAGTTCTTC
CAWKGGQGQGEQFF
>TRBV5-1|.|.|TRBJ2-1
TGCGCCAGCAGCTTTGAACCCTTTCCAGACAATGAGCAGTTCTTC
CASSFEPFPDNEQFF
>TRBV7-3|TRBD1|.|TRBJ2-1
TGTGCCAGCAGCTTCCAGGGGGTGGCATACAATGAGCAGTTCTTC
CASSFQGVAYNEQFF
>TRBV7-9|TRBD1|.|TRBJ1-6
TGTGCCAGCAACTTGGGACAGGGGGGTTCACCCCTCCACTTT
CASNLGQGGSPLHF
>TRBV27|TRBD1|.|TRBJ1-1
TGTGCCAGCAGTTTAGGGACAGCGAACACTGAAGCTTTCTTT
CASSLGTANTEAFF
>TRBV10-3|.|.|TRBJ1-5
TGTGCCATCAGTCCCAGTAGCAATCAGCCCCAGCATTTT
CAISPSSNQPQHF
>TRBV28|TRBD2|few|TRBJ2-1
TGTGCCAGCAGCTCCTTTAGCGGGAGAGGCAATGAGCAGTTCTTC
CASSSFSGRGNEQFF
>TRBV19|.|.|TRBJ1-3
TGTGCCAGTAAGACTCAGGGCTCTGGAAACACCATATATTTT
CASKTQGSGNTIYF
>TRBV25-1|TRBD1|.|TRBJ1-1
TGTGCCAGCCTACCAGGGGGGCGGAACACTGAAGCTTTCTTT
CASLPGGRNTEAFF
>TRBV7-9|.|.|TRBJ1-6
TGTGCCAGCAGCTTAGAAAACAGGCTTAATTCACCCCTCCACTTT
CASSLENRLNSPLHF
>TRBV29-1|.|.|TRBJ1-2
TGCAGCGTTTCCAGGGCCTATGGCTACACCTTC
CSVSRAYGYTF
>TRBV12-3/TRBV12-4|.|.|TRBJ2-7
TGTGCCAGCAGTTCGGGACACTGGTACGAGCAGTACTTC
CASSSGHWYEQYF
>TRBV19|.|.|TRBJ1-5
TGTGCCAGTAGTTTAGGCCCCCAGGCAAATCAGCCCCAGCATTTT
CASSLGPQANQPQHF
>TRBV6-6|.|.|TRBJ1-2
TGTGCCAGCAGTTACAGGACAGTGGATGGCTACACCTTC
CASSYRTVDGYTF
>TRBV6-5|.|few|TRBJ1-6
TGTGCCAGCAGCTCCCAGGCGCTCTATAATTCACCCCTCCACTTT
CASSSQALYNSPLHF
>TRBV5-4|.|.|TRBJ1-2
TGTGCCAGCAGCCCCCGCGGGGGTAACTATGGCTACACCTTC
CASSPRGGNYGYTF
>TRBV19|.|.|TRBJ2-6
TGTGCCAGTAGTATATCTTCTCTCCCCTCTGGGGCCAACGTCCTGACTTTC
CASSISSLPSGANVLTF
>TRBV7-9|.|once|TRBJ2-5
TGTGCCAGCAGCTCATTCGTGGACACCCCGGAGACCCAGTACTTC
CASSSFVDTPETQYF
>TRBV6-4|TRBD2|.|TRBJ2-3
TGTGCCAGCAGCGTAGCGGGATCTCCAGATACGCAGTATTTT
CASSVAGSPDTQYF
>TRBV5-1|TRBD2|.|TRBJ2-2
TGCGCCAGCAGCTTGATGCGGACTAGCGGGAGGAACGGGGAGCTGTTTTTT
CASSLMRTSGRNGELFF
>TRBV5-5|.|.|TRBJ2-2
TGTGCCAGCACCCGTCTCACCGGGGAGCTGTTTTTT
CASTRLTGELFF
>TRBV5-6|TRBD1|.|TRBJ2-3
TGTGCCAGCAGCCCGACAGGGAATCAGGTTACGCAGTATTTT
CASSPTGNQVTQYF
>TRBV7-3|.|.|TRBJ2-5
TGTGCCAGCAGCTTAACGTCGACAAACCAAGAGACCCAGTACTTC
CASSLTSTNQETQYF
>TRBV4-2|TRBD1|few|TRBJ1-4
TGTGCCAGCAGCGACAGGGAGAATGAAAAACTGTTTTTT
CASSDRENEKLFF